Shown below are 10 T cell receptor beta chains from a single sample sequenced in a study of T cell responses to AZD1222 COVID-19 vaccine. Produced via immunoSEQ multiplex PCR; TCRdb's table is partial and in-frame only. The table lists roughly 120,000 clones, approximately 88% of them singletons. The specimen comprised peripheral blood, sampled on day 0 of AZD1222 vaccination. The receptor set was obtained from an adult in good health.

This sequence joins TRBV2 and TRBJ1-2; 8 positions match TRBD1. V trimming: 8 bases; J trimming: 6 bases; junction bases outside the gene matches: 17. Germline V CDR1 and CDR2: SNHLY, FYNNEI. There are 16 residues in the CDR3. The CDR3 protein is CASPRQGKNREDGYTF. CDR3 DNA sequence: TGTGCCAGCCCAAGACAGGGGAAGAACCGGGAAGATGGCTACACCTTC.

The chain has TRBV6-5 and TRBJ1-1; TRBD1 agrees at 8 bases. V was pared by 7 bases and J by 4 bases, with 5 bases of the junction left unmatched. The CDR3 is made up of 13 amino acids. Germline-derived CDR1 and CDR2 are MNHEY and SVGAGI. CDR3 nucleotide sequence: TGTGCCAGCATTAGAACAGGGGGCACTGAAGCTTTCTTT. It is translated as CASIRTGGTEAFF.

The CDR3 loop reads CASSSRRLSNTEAFF. The CDR3 DNA reads TGTGCCAGCAGCTCGCGAAGACTCAGCAACACTGAAGCTTTCTTT. The rearrangement joins TRBV11-2 to TRBJ1-1, with D uncertain. CDR3 length: 15 amino acids. Germline CDR1 is SGHAT and CDR2 is FQNNGV. V was shortened by 4 bases and J by 2 bases, with 14 bases between the two germline ends.

The gene calls are TRBV4-2 and TRBJ1-2; D might be TRBD1 (5 bases). From germline, CDR1 is LGHNA and CDR2 YNFKEQ. The CDR3 spans 16 residues. The V gene lost 0 bases and the J gene lost 2 bases, with 13 bases spanning the gap. CDR3 in DNA: TGTGCCAGCAGCCAAGATGAGGCGACAGCAAACTATGGCTACACCTTC. Its translation is CASSQDEATANYGYTF.

This chain connects TRBV28 to TRBJ1-3; 7 nucleotides line up with TRBD1. With 3 bases clipped from V and 0 bases from J, the junction kept 2 bases outside the gene matches. The CDR3 length is 15 residues. Germline CDR1 and CDR2: MDHEN and SYDVKM. The CDR3 here is CASSFGTASGNTIYF. CDR3 coding DNA: TGTGCCAGCAGTTTCGGGACAGCCTCTGGAAACACCATATATTTT.

The CDR3 loop reads CASSILWGHPDTGELFF. DNA of the CDR3: TGTGCCAGTAGTATTCTCTGGGGGCATCCTGACACCGGGGAGCTGTTTTTT. The rearrangement uses TRBV19 and TRBJ2-2, with D possibly being TRBD1 (6 bases). The CDR3 is made up of 17 amino acids. Germline V lookup: CDR1 LNHDA, CDR2 SQIVND (reference sequence). Trimming left V 3 bases short and J 3 bases short, with 17 bases between.

This chain joins TRBV7-3 and TRBJ2-1, with 8 bases matching TRBD1. The ends lost 5 bases at V and 4 bases at J; junction bases unmatched: 4. There are 14 residues in the CDR3. Germline V gene data show CDR1 as SGHTA and CDR2 as FQGTGA. The CDR3 DNA is TGTGCCAGCAGCCGTCAGGGGGCTTACAATGAGCAGTTCTTC. This gives the protein CASSRQGAYNEQFF.

The rearrangement links TRBV27 to TRBJ2-7, with a possible D match to TRBD1 (5 bases). Per germline, CDR1 MNHEY and CDR2 SMNVEV (reference sequence). Trimming pared 6 bases from V and 0 bases from J, leaving 12 bases between. This CDR3 contains 14 residues. CDR3 nucleotide sequence: TGTGCCAGCAGCGCATCTAGGGGCTCCTACGAGCAGTACTTC. Translation gives CASSASRGSYEQYF.

The rearrangement joins TRBV7-9 to TRBJ2-2; D is unresolved. The germline CDR1 and CDR2 sequences are SEHNR and FQNEAQ (reference sequence). V was clipped by 5 bases and J by 7 bases, with 11 bases between them. There are 13 residues in the CDR3. The CDR3 is CASSNDGFGELFF. Here the CDR3 DNA reads TGTGCCAGCAGCAACGACGGTTTCGGGGAGCTGTTTTTT. The full variable domain, completed using reference TRBV7-9 and TRBJ2-2, is DTGVSQNPRHKITKRGQNVTFRCDPISEHNRLYWYRQTLGQGPEFLTYFQNEAQLEKSRLLSDRFSAERPKGSFSTLEIQRTEQGDSAMYLCASSNDGFGELFFGEGSRLTVL.

The V and J genes are TRBV19 and TRBJ2-1, with 8 bases matching TRBD1. Germline CDR1 and CDR2: LNHDA and SQIVND (reference sequence). There are 14 residues in the CDR3. After removal of 8 bases from V and 2 bases from J, the junction contained 5 bases not matched to a gene. For the CDR3, the DNA is TGTGCCAGTGGGAGACAGGGGACCTACAATGAGCAGTTCTTC. Residues: CASGRQGTYNEQFF.